The 17 T cell receptor beta chains presented below share a single source sample, sequenced in a study of cytomegalovirus exposure and HLA in healthy donors (dated by TCRdb to the late 2010s). The library came from the immunoSEQ multiplex PCR assay. TCRdb stores this immuneACCESS table with in-frame sequences only. Part of the clones is absent; in the studies checked, under half of the shortfall reflects unresolved V genes, and no reason is known for the rest. This sample is represented by tens of thousands of clones; roughly 94% of them were singletons. The top ten hold about 6.4% of the sample. The sequenced sample consisted of PBMCs. These receptors came from a young woman in good health and CMV-seropositive.

This chain connects TRBV28 to TRBJ2-2; TRBD2 matches 7 bases. The V gene end was trimmed by 3 bases and the J gene end by 2 bases; junction bases not matched to a gene: 6. CDR1 and CDR2 from the germline V gene are MDHEN and SYDVKM. The CDR3 consists of 16 residues. Here the CDR3 DNA reads TGTGCCAGCAGTTTTGGTAGCGGGTCCAACACCGGGGAGCTGTTTTTT. Translating it yields CASSFGSGSNTGELFF.

To note about this clone: The sample holds other DNA sequences that translate to the same CDR3. The rearrangement links TRBV6-6 to TRBJ2-7; D is unclear. Trimming pared 5 bases from V and 4 bases from J, leaving 6 bases between. The CDR3 covers 11 residues. Looked up from germline, CDR1 is MNHNY and CDR2 is SVGAGI (reference sequence). CDR3 amino acids: CASSPFYEQYF. The CDR3 bases are TGTGCCAGCAGTCCTTTTTACGAGCAGTACTTC.

This chain uses TRBV6-6 with TRBJ2-1; perhaps TRBD2 as D (6 bases). Germline lookup yields CDR1 MNHNY and CDR2 SVGAGI (reference sequence). The CDR3 has 14 residues. Trimming cost V 10 bases and J 5 bases, with 18 bases left between them. The CDR3: CATGGGALNNEQFF. CDR3 DNA sequence: TGTGCCACCGGTGGAGGGGCCCTAAACAATGAGCAGTTCTTC.

The chain links TRBV7-2 to TRBJ1-2; TRBD1 matches at 8 bases. This CDR3 has 15 amino acids. The junction had 5 bases not matched to a gene; V was cut back by 5 bases and J by 0 bases. Germline lookup yields CDR1 SGHTA and CDR2 FQGNSA. Written as DNA, the CDR3 is TGTGCCAGCAGCCCCAGGGGGCTAGCTAACTATGGCTACACCTTC. Amino acid sequence: CASSPRGLANYGYTF.

The chain recombines TRBV7-9 with TRBJ2-5; D is perhaps TRBD1 (6 bases). V lost 7 bases and J lost 2, with 11 bases in between. The CDR3 spans 13 residues. In germline, CDR1 is SEHNR, CDR2 FQNEAQ (reference sequence). The CDR3 DNA sequence: TGTGCCAGCATCCCCACAGGGCAAGAGACCCAGTACTTC. Amino acids: CASIPTGQETQYF.

The V gene is TRBV28, the J gene TRBJ1-1, with 8 bases fitting TRBD1. CDR1 is MDHEN and CDR2 is SYDVKM in the germline V gene. CDR3 length: 12 amino acids. Germline trimming cut 8 bases from V and 7 bases from J; bases unmatched to any gene: 6. The CDR3 nucleotides are TGTGCCAGCCACAGGGGGTATTTTGAAGCTTTCTTT. Translated: CASHRGYFEAFF.

This rearrangement joins TRBV11-2 to TRBJ2-5; D remains ambiguous. The CDR3 contains 12 residues. With 4 bases removed from V and 4 bases from J, the gap between germline ends came to 7 bases. Germline V CDR1 and CDR2: SGHAT, FQNNGV. CDR3 nucleotide sequence: TGTGCCAGCAGCTCGAGCGCAGAGACCCAGTACTTC. Its translation is CASSSSAETQYF.

J is TRBJ1-1 and V is TRBV7-9; D is perhaps TRBD1 (6 bases). The CDR3 extends over 14 amino acids. With 4 bases removed from V and 3 bases from J, the gap between germline ends came to 12 bases. Germline-derived CDR1 and CDR2 are SEHNR and FQNEAQ (reference sequence). The chain's CDR3 is CASSSRGGDTEAFF. The CDR3 DNA follows: TGTGCCAGCAGCTCCAGGGGTGGTGACACTGAAGCTTTCTTT.

This chain joins TRBV6-6 and TRBJ2-2, with D possibly being TRBD1 (5 bases). Germline values: CDR1 MNHNY, CDR2 SVGAGI (reference sequence). The CDR3 extends over 16 amino acids. The V gene lost 7 bases and the J gene lost 4 bases, with 19 bases spanning the gap. The CDR3 sequence is CASKLSAGPSTGELFF. CDR3 nucleotide sequence: TGTGCCAGCAAACTATCCGCAGGGCCTAGCACCGGGGAGCTGTTTTTT.

The rearrangement joins TRBV6-5 to TRBJ2-1, with 10 bases that match TRBD2. Germline V lookup: CDR1 MNHEY, CDR2 SVGAGI. This CDR3 has 16 amino acids. V gave up 0 bases and J gave up 10 bases; unmatched junction bases: 9. The CDR3 here is CASSYSILAGPREQFF. The CDR3 nucleotides are TGTGCCAGCAGTTACTCGATACTAGCGGGGCCTAGGGAGCAGTTCTTC.

The sample holds one count of this clone. The chain links TRBV5-6 to TRBJ2-7, with D tentatively TRBD1 (5 bases). This CDR3 contains 14 residues. Looked up from germline, CDR1 is SGHDT and CDR2 is YYEEEE. V gave up 2 bases and J gave up 3 bases, with 12 bases separating them. This CDR3 is CASSFYRLDYEQYF. For the CDR3, the DNA is TGTGCCAGCAGCTTTTACAGGTTGGACTACGAGCAGTACTTC.

The gene calls are TRBV12-2 and TRBJ1-2. TRBV12-2 is reported as a pseudogene. The CDR3 has 15 residues. CDR3 residues: CASRLGGEWVYGYTF. The CDR3 DNA follows: TGTGCAAGTCGCTTAGGTGGGGAGTGGGTCTATGGCTACACCTTC.

V is TRBV2 and J is TRBJ2-5; possibly TRBD1 for D (5 bases). The V gene lost 4 bases and the J gene lost 0 bases, with 12 bases spanning the gap. CDR3 length equals 15 residues. Germline V gives CDR1 SNHLY, CDR2 FYNNEI. The CDR3 sequence: CASSGGQVYQETQYF. The DNA for the CDR3 is TGTGCCAGCAGTGGGGGCCAGGTCTACCAAGAGACCCAGTACTTC.

The V and J genes are TRBV19 and TRBJ2-1, with D perhaps TRBD1 (5 bases). Trimming shortened V by 1 base and J by 7 bases, and 17 bases separated the two germline ends. This CDR3 contains 16 residues. Germline V gene data show CDR1 as LNHDA and CDR2 as SQIVND (reference sequence). The CDR3 region is CASSIVGRAVKNEQFF. For the CDR3, the DNA is TGTGCCAGTAGTATAGTGGGCAGGGCAGTTAAGAATGAGCAGTTCTTC.

This clone was observed a single time. V gene TRBV7-9 combines with J gene TRBJ2-5; D may be TRBD2 (6 bases). V lost 6 bases and J lost 5, with 7 bases in between. Germline CDR1 and CDR2: SEHNR and FQNEAQ (reference sequence). The CDR3 contains 11 residues. The CDR3 loop is CASSRGETQYF. The CDR3 DNA follows: TGTGCCAGCAGTCGGGGGGAGACCCAGTACTTC.

This sequence joins TRBV6-5 and TRBJ2-7; TRBD1 is a possible D gene (6 bases). Trimming pared 6 bases from V and 6 bases from J, leaving 15 bases between. CDR1 MNHEY and CDR2 SVGAGI come from the germline V gene. The length of the CDR3 is 13 residues. Here the CDR3 DNA reads TGTGCCAGCAGCACAGGGATAGGGGGCGAGCAGTACTTC. It specifies CASSTGIGGEQYF.

V and J are TRBV19 and TRBJ1-5; tentative D call: TRBD1 (6 bases). The CDR3 loop spans 13 amino acids. V was trimmed by 5 bases and J by 5 bases, leaving 10 bases between them. In germline, CDR1 is LNHDA, CDR2 SQIVND (reference sequence). This CDR3 is CASSGYRDQPQHF. CDR3 nucleotides: TGTGCCAGTAGTGGATACAGGGATCAGCCCCAGCATTTT.